This paragraph reports one TCR beta chain. Its target antigen remains unknown. One base away there is no much larger clone; base qualities are not given. CD3+ T cells were first rested overnight at more than 2 million cells/mL in RPMI 1640 without fetal bovine serum. CD3+ T cells were isolated from PBMCs with MACS immunomagnetic beads following the manufacturer's instructions. The source of the sample is a study of T cell repertoires and leukemia-associated antigens (dated by TCRdb to the late 2010s). General notes on the study: Each sample yielded about 5.1 to 7 million read pairs and roughly 3.3 to 5.0 million effective reads, roughly 16 million effective reads overall. Using in vitro peptide stimulation of healthy T cells, the study sought to determine the antigen recognized by a TCR Vbeta21 clone earlier detected in CML patients.

Points the paper makes about the study in general: Across the four groups, there were no significant differences in the numbers of Vbeta genes (approximately 66), Jbeta genes (about 13), VDJ rearrangements, or unique CDR3s. Direct testing of the expanded clones' antigen specificity and function was not done, and further investigation was required.

Total RNA was extracted from the cultured T cells using TRIzol reagent. TCRbeta libraries were amplified from RNA by 5' rapid amplification of cDNA ends (5'RACE). Before sequencing, Qubit, an Agilent instrument, and quantitative PCR were used to check library concentration and integrity. A commercial service provider sequenced the qualified libraries on Illumina HiSeq or MiSeq. The authors' analysis ran thus. TCR sequences in each sample were identified with MiXCR version 1.8.2. For a clone to count as qualified, its CDR3 had to be longer than four amino acids, its nucleotide length had to be in-frame, and the clone could not contain a stop codon. An effective read was defined as a read containing the complete CDR3 structure. Expanded clones were validated by RT-PCR with 24 Vbeta primers, GeneScan spectratyping, and Sanger sequencing. In TCRdb, the public reads were trimmed at Q25 with fastp and aligned with MiXCR, with productive beta chains retained. Entries are consolidated by CDR3 protein sequence, retaining the most common genes and DNA. V and J calls and clone size were set by TCRdb, not the authors. This sample holds about 12,000 distinct CDR3 sequences; about two fifths were observed only once. 25% to 35% of the sample is in the top ten clones.

The germline V gene (reference sequence) specifies DFQATT as CDR1 and SNEGSKA as CDR2. The CDR3 sequence holds 15 residues, the cysteine and phenylalanine included. The sequence is cut down to CDR3 DNA, 45 bases in frame from base 1. The V and J ends are trimmed by 0 bases and 0 bases, leaving 10 bases between them. The chain is made from TRBV20-1 and TRBJ2-3, with TRBD2 as a weak D call on 5 bases. The sequence derives from a female donor in good health. Sequencing used CD3+ T cells sorted from blood and cultured. The DNA sequence is TGCAGTGCTAGAGATTCTGGGAGAAGCACAGATACGCAGTATTTT. Its coded protein is CSARDSGRSTDTQYF.